A single sample gave rise to the 31 T cell receptor beta chains below, sequenced in a study of beta chain features in type 1 diabetes. As every portion of the isolated RNA was reverse transcribed, the sequencing read expressed TCRB transcripts. Method: immunoSEQ multiplex PCR; TCRdb's copy keeps in-frame clones and lacks some. The data show under 300,000 clones, 25% to 35% seen once. Sequencing input: central memory CD4+ T cells from blood. The origin of the receptors is a man aged 25-40 years in good health.

This clone has just a few counts. The chain has TRBV30 and TRBJ1-2; 7 bases agree with TRBD1. V shed 3 bases, J shed 6 bases, and the junction held 4 bases outside the gene matches. There are 12 residues in the CDR3. Per the germline V gene, CDR1 is GTSNPN and CDR2 is SVGIG (reference sequence). The CDR3 DNA reads TGTGCCTGGAGCCCAGGGGGGGATGGCTACACCTTC. It codes for CAWSPGGDGYTF.

This clone was seen a handful of times. CDR3 coding DNA: TGTGCCAGCAGTGGGAATTCAGGAAACGAGCAGTACTTC. As protein: CASSGNSGNEQYF. The rearrangement links TRBV2 to TRBJ2-7; no firm D call. CDR3 size: 13 residues. Germline values: CDR1 SNHLY, CDR2 FYNNEI. The V and J ends lost 4 bases and 5 bases respectively, with 12 bases between them. Complete variable domain (other parts from reference TRBV2 and TRBJ2-7): EPEVTQTPSHQVTQMGQEVILRCVPISNHLYFYWYRQILGQKVEFLVSFYNNEISEKSEIFDDQFSVERPDGSNFTLKIRSTKLEDSAMYFCASSGNSGNEQYFGPGTRLTVT.

The table lists this clone with a few counts. The rearrangement joins TRBV15 to TRBJ2-1; 9 bases fit TRBD1. This CDR3 has 15 residues. Germline V lookup: CDR1 LNHNV, CDR2 YYDKDF (reference sequence). Losses at the gene ends were 5 bases for V and 2 bases for J; bases not matched to a gene: 4. The CDR3 nucleotides are TGTGCCACCAGCGTGGGACAGGGTACCTACAATGAGCAGTTCTTC. Amino acid sequence: CATSVGQGTYNEQFF.

This clone was detected a few times. This rearrangement joins TRBV5-1 to TRBJ2-3; 7 bases map to TRBD2. Losses at the gene ends were 0 bases for V and 7 bases for J; bases not matched to a gene: 11. Germline loops: CDR1 SGHRS, CDR2 YFSETQ. This CDR3 has 16 residues. CDR3 in amino acids: CASSLDPAGKGNTQYF. As DNA, the CDR3 is TGCGCCAGCAGCTTGGACCCAGCGGGAAAGGGAAATACGCAGTATTTT. The variable domain in full, completed from reference TRBV5-1 and TRBJ2-3, reads KAGVTQTPRYLIKTRGQQVTLSCSPISGHRSVSWYQQTPGQGLQFLFEYFSETQRNKGNFPGRFSGRQFSNSRSEMNVSTLELGDSALYLCASSLDPAGKGNTQYFGPGTRLTVL.

The table lists this clone with many counts. The chain joins TRBV5-1 to TRBJ2-1, with D possibly matching TRBD2 (6 bases). This CDR3 is 14 amino acids long. In germline, CDR1 is SGHRS, CDR2 YFSETQ. V was pared by 1 base and J by 9 bases, with 14 bases between. The CDR3 loop reads CASSLTGASLEQFF. DNA of the CDR3: TGCGCCAGCAGCTTGACGGGAGCTAGTCTTGAGCAGTTCTTC.

This clone came up once. The rearrangement joins TRBV5-6 to TRBJ2-7; 8 positions match TRBD1. J gave up 3 bases and V 3 bases, and 5 bases lay outside the gene matches. The CDR3 is made up of 14 amino acids. Germline V CDR1 and CDR2: SGHDT, YYEEEE. The CDR3 reads CASSSGQGRYEQYF. CDR3 nucleotide sequence: TGTGCCAGCAGCTCCGGACAGGGACGCTACGAGCAGTACTTC.

The sample holds a few counts of this clone. The rearrangement links TRBV27 to TRBJ2-7; D may be TRBD2 (6 bases). Trimming took off 5 bases at V and 5 bases at J, with 22 bases between the two ends. Per germline, CDR1 MNHEY and CDR2 SMNVEV (reference sequence). The CDR3 is 16 amino acids. CDR3 amino acids: CASSRLGGTESDEQYF. In DNA form, the CDR3 reads TGTGCCAGCAGTAGGCTTGGGGGGACGGAGTCCGACGAGCAGTACTTC.

The gene calls are TRBV11-2 and TRBJ1-2; D gene ambiguous. The CDR3 runs 12 residues. CDR1 is SGHAT and CDR2 is FQNNGV in the germline V gene. Between the trimmed V and J ends, which lost 3 bases and 6 bases, there was a span of 8 bases. CDR3 region: CASSFGGDGYTF. The CDR3 bases are TGTGCCAGCAGCTTCGGCGGTGATGGCTACACCTTC.

Ten or more counts support this clone. V is TRBV6-1 and J is TRBJ1-4; D gene ambiguous. From germline, CDR1 is MNHNS and CDR2 SASEGT. The CDR3 extends over 12 amino acids. The V end lost 7 bases, the J end lost 13 bases, and 16 bases lay between the germline ends. CDR3 DNA sequence: TGTGCCAGCAAGAAGGTGAACGAAGGACTGTTTTTT. As protein: CASKKVNEGLFF.

This chain uses TRBV7-9 with TRBJ1-4, with D hard to call. CDR3 length equals 11 residues. V shed 5 bases and J shed 8 bases, with 6 bases lying between them. From germline, CDR1 is SEHNR and CDR2 FQNEAQ (reference sequence). This chain's CDR3 is CASSGQEKLFF. The CDR3, as DNA: TGTGCCAGCAGCGGCCAAGAAAAACTGTTTTTT. Filled out from reference TRBV7-9 and TRBJ1-4, the complete variable domain reads DTGVSQNPRHKITKRGQNVTFRCDPISEHNRLYWYRQTLGQGPEFLTYFQNEAQLEKSRLLSDRFSAERPKGSFSTLEIQRTEQGDSAMYLCASSGQEKLFFGSGTQLSVL.

This clone occurred many times. The chain combines TRBV5-6 with TRBJ2-1; D is perhaps TRBD1 (5 bases). Germline V lookup: CDR1 SGHDT, CDR2 YYEEEE. V lost 2 bases and J lost 7, with 16 bases in between. The CDR3 is 15 residues long. The CDR3 sequence: CASSFSLQARNEQFF. DNA of the CDR3: TGTGCCAGCAGCTTCTCACTACAGGCGAGGAATGAGCAGTTCTTC.

This clone was counted between two and nine times. The chain couples TRBV6-5 to TRBJ2-7; 9 bases fit TRBD1. Germline trimming cut 4 bases from V and 4 bases from J; bases unmatched to any gene: 5. The CDR3 has 14 residues. CDR1 and CDR2 (germline): MNHEY, SVGAGI. The CDR3 DNA follows: TGTGCCAGCAGTTTCGACAGGGGGATTTACGAGCAGTACTTC. Amino acids: CASSFDRGIYEQYF.

The genes are TRBV28 and TRBJ1-2, with D unresolved. This CDR3 comprises 13 residues. V was clipped by 1 base and J by 4 bases, with 7 bases between them. Looked up from germline, CDR1 is MDHEN and CDR2 is SYDVKM. The DNA of the CDR3 is TGTGCCAGCAGTTTATCTGTGATCTATGGCTACACCTTC. It translates to CASSLSVIYGYTF.

The rearrangement links TRBV5-1 to TRBJ2-5; D not certain. The CDR3 runs 14 residues. The V end lost 2 bases, the J end lost 2 bases, and 10 bases lay between the germline ends. Germline assignment: CDR1 SGHRS and CDR2 YFSETQ. The CDR3 here is CASSFSWRQETQYF. The CDR3 coding sequence is TGCGCCAGCAGCTTTTCATGGCGGCAAGAGACCCAGTACTTC.

Concerning this clone itself: At one boundary the junction diverges from the germline segment, which might be a read error. This chain uses TRBV30 with TRBJ2-7; possible D gene TRBD2, 6 bases. Germline CDR1 and CDR2: GTSNPN and SVGIG (reference sequence). This CDR3 has 11 residues. CDR3 in amino acids: CAWSEGGIWGF. The CDR3 nucleotides are TGTGCCTGGTCGGAAGGAGGGATCTGGGGCTTC.

The sample holds a few counts of this clone. J is TRBJ2-2 and V is TRBV30; 7 nucleotides agree with TRBD2. CDR1 is GTSNPN, CDR2 SVGIG, per germline (reference sequence). V lost 1 base to trimming and J lost 7 bases; unmatched junction nucleotides: 9. This CDR3 has 15 residues. CDR3 protein: CAWSANAREGGELFF. The DNA of the CDR3 is TGTGCCTGGAGTGCTAATGCTAGGGAGGGCGGGGAGCTGTTTTTT. Full variable domain (remainder filled in from reference TRBV30 and TRBJ2-2): SQTIHQWPATLVQPVGSPLSLECTVEGTSNPNLYWYRQAAGRGLQLLFYSVGIGQISSEVPQNLSASRPQDRQFILSSKKLLLSDSGFYLCAWSANAREGGELFFGEGSRLTVL.

V is TRBV4-3 and J is TRBJ2-1; 7 bases are a match to TRBD2. The V segment lost 1 base and the J segment 1 base; nucleotides outside the gene matches: 4. This CDR3 region has 16 residues. The germline V gene encodes CDR1 LGHNA and CDR2 YSLEER. The CDR3 here is CASSQAAGVSYNEQFF. CDR3 coding DNA: TGCGCCAGCAGCCAAGCGGCGGGAGTTTCCTACAATGAGCAGTTCTTC.

This clone was counted only a few times. The rearrangement uses TRBV11-2 and TRBJ2-3; D call uncertain. The CDR3 runs 13 residues. The germline gives CDR1 SGHAT, CDR2 FQNNGV. The V and J ends lost 0 bases and 5 bases respectively, with 6 bases between them. CDR3 DNA: TGTGCCAGCAGCTTAGATCTTGGAGATACGCAGTATTTT. Translated, it gives CASSLDLGDTQYF.

The V call is TRBV7-2, the J call TRBJ2-5; no definite D call. CDR1 and CDR2 from the germline V gene are SGHTA and FQGNSA. CDR3 size: 12 residues. V was shortened by 0 bases and J by 2 bases, with 1 base between the two germline ends. The CDR3 DNA sequence: TGTGCCAGCAGCTTAGCACAAGAGACCCAGTACTTC. This encodes CASSLAQETQYF.

This clone was recorded a few times. The rearrangement uses TRBV25-1 and TRBJ2-1; 9 nucleotides line up with TRBD2. In germline, CDR1 is MGHDK, CDR2 SYGVNS. The CDR3 is made up of 15 amino acids. With 0 bases clipped from V and 8 bases from J, the junction kept 5 bases outside the gene matches. Here the CDR3 DNA reads TGTGCCAGCAGTGAATACGGCGGGAGGGTTCATGAGCAGTTCTTC. This encodes CASSEYGGRVHEQFF.

A few counts support this clone. The V and J genes are TRBV7-2 and TRBJ2-5; no definite D call. This CDR3 contains 14 residues. Trimming cost V 5 bases and J 6 bases, with 16 bases left between them. Germline CDR1 reads SGHTA; CDR2 reads FQGNSA. The CDR3 region is CASSPLPVVKTQYF. CDR3 DNA sequence: TGTGCCAGCAGCCCCCTCCCGGTCGTCAAGACCCAGTACTTC.

This chain links TRBV7-2 with TRBJ2-5; 11 bases line up with TRBD2. The CDR3 has 15 amino acids. CDR1 is SGHTA, CDR2 FQGNSA, per germline. Losses at the gene ends were 4 bases for V and 6 bases for J; bases not matched to a gene: 7. CDR3 region: CASSYGLAGGKTQYF. CDR3 sequence (DNA): TGTGCCAGCAGCTATGGACTAGCGGGCGGGAAGACCCAGTACTTC.

This clone showed up many times. This chain uses TRBV28 with TRBJ2-7; D might be TRBD1 (6 bases). V lost 6 bases and J 2 bases, leaving 26 bases between the germline ends. Germline assignment: CDR1 MDHEN and CDR2 SYDVKM. The CDR3 extends over 18 amino acids. The CDR3 bases are TGTGCCAGCAGCCGTAACCGGGCGGCAGGGGAGATACCCTACGAGCAGTACTTC. It codes for CASSRNRAAGEIPYEQYF. Filled out from reference TRBV28 and TRBJ2-7, the complete variable domain reads DVKVTQSSRYLVKRTGEKVFLECVQDMDHENMFWYRQDPGLGLRLIYFSYDVKMKEKGDIPEGYSVSREKKERFSLILESASTNQTSMYLCASSRNRAAGEIPYEQYFGPGTRLTVT.

The chain carries TRBV29-1 and TRBJ1-1; the match to TRBD1 covers 8 bases. This CDR3 has 15 residues. Germline assignment: CDR1 SQVTM and CDR2 ANQGSEA. With V trimmed by 4 bases and J by 4 bases, 11 bases remained unmatched. The CDR3 loop reads CSVADSQGAGTEAFF. CDR3 sequence (DNA): TGCAGCGTTGCTGATTCTCAGGGGGCAGGCACTGAAGCTTTCTTT.

CDR3 bases: TGCAGTGCTAGAGCCGCGTCTGAAGCTTTCTTT. Amino acid sequence: CSARAASEAFF. This chain links TRBV20-1 with TRBJ1-1; no reliable D call. CDR1 DFQATT and CDR2 SNEGSKA come from the germline V gene (reference sequence). This CDR3 has 11 amino acids. With 1 base removed from V and 6 bases from J, the gap between germline ends came to 6 bases.

This clone was observed a few times. The chain has TRBV2 and TRBJ1-5, with D possibly TRBD1 on 5 matching bases. The V gene lost 2 bases and the J gene lost 0 bases, with 11 bases spanning the gap. Germline values: CDR1 SNHLY, CDR2 FYNNEI. CDR3 length: 16 amino acids. In DNA form, the CDR3 reads TGTGCCAGCAGTGAAAAGGGGTCCTATAGCAATCAGCCCCAGCATTTT. The encoded protein is CASSEKGSYSNQPQHF.

This chain connects TRBV4-3 to TRBJ1-3; 7 bases match TRBD1. This CDR3 contains 15 residues. V shed 0 bases, J shed 8 bases, and the junction held 7 bases outside the gene matches. Per germline, CDR1 LGHNA and CDR2 YSLEER. DNA for the CDR3: TGCGCCAGCAGCCAAGATTCGACAGGGAGGGACACCATATATTTT. Translating it yields CASSQDSTGRDTIYF.

This clone was detected only a few times. The same CDR3 also results from other DNA sequences found in this sample. This sequence joins TRBV7-8 and TRBJ2-7; D remains unclear. The V and J ends lost 5 bases and 1 base respectively, with 3 bases between them. There are 11 residues in the CDR3. Germline V gives CDR1 SGHVS, CDR2 FQNEAQ. CDR3 region: CASSLSYEQYF. CDR3 in DNA: TGTGCCAGCAGCCTATCCTACGAGCAGTACTTC.

This clone was picked up one time. The chain employs TRBV2 and TRBJ2-3; 7 nucleotides agree with TRBD1. CDR1 is SNHLY, CDR2 FYNNEI, per germline. V shed 3 bases and J 8 bases; nucleotides not matched to a gene: 2. The CDR3 is 12 amino acids. The CDR3 spells CASSEGQITQYF. The CDR3, as DNA: TGTGCCAGCAGTGAGGGACAGATTACGCAGTATTTT.

This clone turned up a few times. The chain employs TRBV28 and TRBJ1-3, with D maybe TRBD1 (5 bases). The length of the CDR3 is 15 residues. V was shortened by 6 bases and J by 0 bases, with 12 bases between the two germline ends. The V gene's germline CDR1 is MDHEN and CDR2 SYDVKM. The CDR3 nucleotides read TGTGCCAGCAGCCCTGACAGCTACTCTGGAAACACCATATATTTT. Translation: CASSPDSYSGNTIYF.

This clone showed up just a few times. V usage is TRBV29-1 and J usage is TRBJ2-2, with 10 nucleotides matching TRBD2. Germline lookup yields CDR1 SQVTM and CDR2 ANQGSEA. The ends lost 6 bases at V and 1 base at J; junction bases unmatched: 5. There are 15 residues in the CDR3. The CDR3 loop is CSVGPSGGNTGELFF. The CDR3 coding sequence is TGCAGCGTGGGCCCTAGCGGGGGGAACACCGGGGAGCTGTTTTTT.